This TCR beta chain was obtained from a study of T cell repertoires in cytomegalovirus infection. In the study overall: Indicated by public TCR beta signatures were CMV infection and matching HLA type.

There are a few counts of this clonotype. TCRdb passed the reads through MiXCR, listing each CDR3 protein once. The table lists just under 550,000 distinct CDR3 sequences, about a quarter of them singletons. V lost 5 bases and J lost 7, with 14 bases in between. Germline V lookup: CDR1 SGHTA, CDR2 FQGTGA. The CDR3 length is 13 residues. The sequence came from a human donor in good health (CMV status not recorded). Some clones in this sample may be carry-over from other donors' samples. The chain combines TRBV7-3 with TRBJ1-2; perhaps TRBD1 as D (6 bases). Sequenced input: PBMCs. The CDR3 coding sequence is TGTGCCAGCAGCGAACAGGGAAATGGTGGCTACACCTTC. It encodes CASSEQGNGGYTF.